The present T cell receptor beta chain was sequenced within a study of vaccination and CD4 T cells after COVID-19. Study information: Overlapping SARS-CoV-2, HCoV-NL63, HCoV-OC43 and HCoV-229E spike peptides stimulated the cells.

Findings and caveats of the study: In convalescent patients, a median approximately 90% of post-vaccine SARS-CoV-2-reactive clones appeared only after vaccination.

The Oncomine TCR Beta short-read assay was applied to DNA of cultured CD4+ T cells. TCRdb fed the PCR reads into MiXCR, producing one record per CDR3 protein. This table holds about 20,000 distinct CDR3 sequences, 45% to 60% found once. A few counts support this clonotype. Its antigen is unknown. Described treatment: approximately nine-day PBMC culture with coronavirus spike peptide pools or control peptides (ViraFEST assay). Germline V gene data show CDR1 as SQVTM and CDR2 as ANQGSEA. The CDR3 is 12 amino acids. V was shortened by 5 bases and J by 0 bases, with 5 bases between the two germline ends. This chain links TRBV29-1 with TRBJ1-5; D is unresolved. This TCR derives from a human donor who had recovered from COVID-19. Sequences were obtained from CD4+ T cells from blood, cultured in vitro. The CDR3 sequence: CSVIDSNQPQHF. For the CDR3, the DNA is TGCAGCGTTATAGATAGCAATCAGCCCCAGCATTTT.